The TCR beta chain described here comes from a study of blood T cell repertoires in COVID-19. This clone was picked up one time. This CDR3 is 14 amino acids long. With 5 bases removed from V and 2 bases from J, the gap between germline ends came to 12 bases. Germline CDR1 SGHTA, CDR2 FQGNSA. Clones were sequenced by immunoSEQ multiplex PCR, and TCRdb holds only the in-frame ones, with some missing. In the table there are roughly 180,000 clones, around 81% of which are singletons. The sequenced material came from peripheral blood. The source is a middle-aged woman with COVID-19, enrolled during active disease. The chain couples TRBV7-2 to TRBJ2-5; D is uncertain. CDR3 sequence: CASSVSRTQETQYF. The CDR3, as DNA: TGTGCCAGCAGCGTTAGTAGAACTCAAGAGACCCAGTACTTC.